This T cell receptor beta chain was sequenced for a study of cytomegalovirus exposure and HLA in healthy donors (dated by TCRdb to 2015 to 2018). With regard to the full study: In an earlier analysis of some 550 of the donors, around 290 Gb of sequence data and 117 million unique TCR beta sequences from about 179 million T cells were reported. Around 320 gigabases of sequencing data and approximately 80 million unique TCR sequences were included in an early release covering about 600 HLA-typed donors. Of the approximately 400 genotyped donors, around 81% fell in the genetic ancestry cluster associated with self-reported Caucasian donors. The study aimed to test whether cataloging public T cell receptors could reveal signatures of past pathogen exposure. Using immunosequencing, the study profiled T cell repertoires from 550 to 750 subjects and related those repertoires to cytomegalovirus serostatus. A separate validation cohort of roughly 120 different subjects was used in addition to the approximately 640-subject first cohort. The study combined high-throughput TCR immunosequencing, statistical association of individual TCRs with disease status, and machine learning to predict cytomegalovirus infection status. In a later analysis, previously published TCR beta repertoires from fewer than 750 donors were re-analyzed and high-resolution HLA genotyping was added so that TCR occurrence patterns could be studied. Rather than drawing on any new phenotypic data, the later analysis identified candidate immune exposures from TCR beta sequences and the way those sequences occurred across donors. An earlier analysis of more than 450 of the donors used high-throughput TCR beta sequencing to judge whether each TCR beta V gene segment behaved as functional or pseudogenic. Donor age, sex, ethnicity and CMV serostatus were compiled alongside the repertoire data. Genome-wide SNP genotypes for about three fifths of the roughly 670 donors were used in a later genetic analysis, which treated that subset as a discovery cohort. Every discovery cohort repertoire had been produced on one sequencing platform. HLA typing covered class I and class II loci at four-digit resolution. Typing coverage differed by locus: A, B, C, DRB1 and DQB1 were typed in roughly 620-630 donors, DQA1 in approximately 520, DPA1 in over 600, and DPB1 in 400 to 480. Because of strong linkage in the cohort, four to six DR-DQ haplotypes were treated as single units for association and clustering. Among about 400 genotyped donors of the cohort, an average of approximately 240,000 unique TCR beta nucleotide sequences was sequenced per donor, of which about 19% were non-productive.

The cohort consisted of 670 or so healthy bone marrow donors. All cohort members were sampled while nominally healthy, although unrecorded immune exposures were likely present. The donor tested CMV seronegative and was one of the 352 seronegative cohort members. Every donor gave a peripheral blood sample, and the peripheral blood mononuclear cells from that sample were used for TCR beta sequencing. Genomic DNA was extracted from the blood cell samples with the Qiagen DNeasy Blood Extraction Kit. The method was the immunoSEQ multiplex PCR assay. A mixture of 60 forward primers for TCR Vbeta segments and 13 reverse primers for TCR Jbeta segments was used in the multiplex PCR. The CDR3 region of rearranged TCR beta genes was amplified from genomic DNA by a multiplex PCR assay. The Illumina HiSeq System was used to sequence the amplified TCR beta libraries as 87-base-pair reads. As for how the authors treated the data: In a later analysis, around 80 million unique TCR beta chains were counted across the approximately 620 repertoires, and approximately 11 million of these chains were shared by at least two donors. Raw reads were error-corrected and collapsed into unique sequences with a nearest-neighbor algorithm that merged closely related sequences to remove PCR and sequencing errors. CDR3 sequences were aligned to IMGT reference sequences to assign V, D and J gene segments. For a sequence to be retained, at least a six-nucleotide match to both a V gene segment and a J gene segment was required. Rearrangements were classified as productive when the CDR3 lacked stop codons and remained in frame with V and J, and all other rearrangements were classified as non-productive. Following IMGT convention, CDR3 was defined as the stretch from the second conserved V-encoded cysteine to the conserved J-encoded phenylalanine. The earlier analysis of some 540 of the donors excluded any sequence lacking an unambiguous match to a single V gene segment. In an earlier analysis of around 600 of the donors, V segments were called functional above 56.7% productive rearrangements and were called segregating when the between-donor standard deviation exceeded 5%. To diagnose cytomegalovirus status from the catalog of TCR beta chain sequences, a statistical classification framework was built. In a later analysis, V and J genes were assigned by comparing TCR nucleotide sequences against IMGT/GENE-DB human TR gene sequences. Using the TCRdist pipeline, a later analysis assigned CDR3 sequences along with most-parsimonious VDJ recombination scenarios. In a later analysis, every TCR beta chain was defined by the combination of its CDR3 amino acid sequence and its V-gene family, and reads without a unique V-gene family were dropped. As a way to deal with suspected cross-contamination and a sequencing artifact, a later analysis dropped more than 500 nucleotide sequences that were highly shared and had low generation probability. A later analysis calculated a clonal expansion index for each public chain from normalized within-repertoire ranks of inferred template counts. In a later analysis, generation probabilities were computed with a VDJ recombination model fitted to out-of-frame rearrangements, and the resulting probabilities were checked against IGoR. Hypergeometric tests were used in a later analysis to score TCR-TCR, TCR-HLA and TCR-CMV co-occurrence, with a repertoire-size bias correction applied to the TCR pairs. False discovery rates were estimated in a later analysis by permuting HLA or CMV assignments 20 times. A later analysis grouped co-occurring TCRs with DBSCAN, adding TCRdist sequence similarity when clustering within HLA-allele-positive subsets. Repertoires with fewer than 30,000 or more than 120,000 public chains were left out of co-occurrence clustering, as were five repertoires with anomalous nucleotide sharing. Not all clones reach the TCRdb copy of this immuneACCESS table, which keeps in-frame sequences only. Checked studies attribute under half of the gap to unresolved V genes and leave the rest unexplained. The V and J calls and clone size were taken over from that table, and D and trimming were inferred from the DNA. This sample is represented by about 94,000 clones; roughly three quarters of them were singletons. About 0.71% of the sample is in the top ten clones.

The germline V and J ends show losses of 1 base and 7 bases respectively, and no gene match explains 6 bases of the junction. From the cysteine through the phenylalanine, the CDR3 covers 15 amino acids. CDR3 DNA only is kept here, 45 bases in frame from base 1. The CDR1 and CDR2 encoded by the germline V gene are SGHTA and FQGNSA. Study-wide conclusions, independent of this receptor: In both the original and validation cohorts, the classifier was reported to diagnose cytomegalovirus status with high specificity and sensitivity. When HLA alleles, especially DR and DQ, strongly co-occurred, TCR associations were difficult to assign to individual alleles. Specific HLA alleles were associated with 15,000 to 20,000 TCR beta sequences at a false discovery rate of 0.05 in a later analysis. A few of the identified cytomegalovirus-associated TCR beta chains were confirmed in vitro to be specific for cytomegalovirus antigens. Some IMGT-functional V segments, including TRBV6-2 and TRBV6-3, could not be told apart with the 87-base-pair reads, so those segments were excluded. V-gene and J-gene trimming of TCR beta chains was associated with a missense DCLRE1C variant in a later genetic analysis, and the association was replicated in an independent cohort. According to a later analysis, parvovirus B19, influenza, CMV and Epstein-Barr virus appeared linked to several top co-occurrence clusters. In a later analysis, HLA-associated TCR beta chains showed more clonal expansion and lower generation probabilities than non-associated chains that were equally common. According to the authors, the approach could potentially be generalized to other disease states and immunological phenotypes. Because HLA typing was unavailable for some donors at each locus, only the typed subset was used in association tests. Compared with the roughly 670-donor mean, donors in an Asian-associated ancestry cluster had fewer N-insertions in productive TCRs, according to a later genetic analysis. According to a later analysis, most CMV-associated TCR beta chains appeared to be HLA-restricted, and the HLA associations seemed to be driven largely by CMV exposure. The presence/absence analyses assumed that sequencing depth was roughly uniform across donors, and that assumption may not be true. Most TCR sequences were seen in very few donors, while some public TCRs were found in many individuals. A total of 150 to 200 TCR beta chains were listed by the study as associated with cytomegalovirus. Correlated functional status among segregating V segments might reflect linkage disequilibrium, but an unknown experimental factor could not be ruled out. A further reported finding was that TCR beta sequences accurately predicted the HLA-A and HLA-B alleles for most subjects in the first cohort. A cluster of highly shared sequence variants was judged likely to be a technical artifact of the sequencing pipeline. An earlier analysis of some 560 of the donors showed that most TCR beta V segments appeared in productive rearrangements either about 87% or about 30% of the time, which broadly matched IMGT annotations. This cohort had only TCR beta chains sequenced, and the lack of alpha or paired-chain data limited which features could be detected. In a later analysis, TCR association rates were found to vary across HLA loci, with the most associated TCRs seen for DRB1 alleles and the fewest for HLA-C alleles. Approximately 16 rarely observed V segments, including chromosome 9 orphons, were excluded from the earlier analysis of about 600 of the donors because counts were too low. Immune exposure information for the cohort was limited to CMV serostatus.

With respect to this clone: Its recognized antigen is unknown. No base-level quality is on record; no much larger clone is a single base apart.

The specimen sequenced was PBMCs. The chain is encoded by TRBV7-2 joined to TRBJ1-2; 10 central bases correspond to TRBD1. The receptor was derived from a woman in her sixties in good health and CMV-seronegative. CDR3 loop: CASSLGQGAYGGYTF. The nucleotide sequence reads TGTGCCAGCAGCTTAGGACAGGGGGCATATGGTGGCTACACCTTC.